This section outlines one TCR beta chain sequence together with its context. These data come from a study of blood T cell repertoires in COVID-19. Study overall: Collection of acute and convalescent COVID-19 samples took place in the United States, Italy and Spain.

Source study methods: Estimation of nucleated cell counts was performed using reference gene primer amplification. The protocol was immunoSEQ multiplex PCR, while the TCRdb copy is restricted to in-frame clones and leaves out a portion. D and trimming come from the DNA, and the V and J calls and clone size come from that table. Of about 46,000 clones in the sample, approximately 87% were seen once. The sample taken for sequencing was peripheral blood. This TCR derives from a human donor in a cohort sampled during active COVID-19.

CDR3 protein: CASSSGTSRNLSYEQYF. CDR3 sequence (DNA): TGTGCCAGCAGTTCGGGGACTAGCCGAAATCTCTCCTACGAGCAGTACTTC. The J gene is TRBJ2-7, the V gene TRBV27, with TRBD2 matching 9 bases. The CDR3 is 17 amino acids. J was trimmed by 0 bases and V by 4 bases; bases with no gene match: 10. The germline gives CDR1 MNHEY, CDR2 SMNVEV (reference sequence).